This is a list of T cell receptor beta chains from one sample in a study of blood T cells in healthy people across ages. TCRdb redid the calling of the 5' RACE reads with MiXCR, one entry per CDR3 protein. The sample has 800,000 to 950,000 distinct CDR3 sequences, 25% to 35% seen once. These data were also filed under a second study, of T cells of mothers and their children.

The sample consisted of blood. These receptors came from a woman aged 40 to 49 in good health. The conserved cysteine and the conserved F or W are not part of the CDR3 here. The order of the fields is clone size, V gene, CDR3 protein. Expanded clones get a size class; other rows say once, few or many, or leave the size out.

. | TRBV7-2 | ASSLVSSYNEQY
. | TRBV12-3/TRBV12-4 | ASSWSQGSYI
. | TRBV29-1 | SGLKGSYNEQF
. | TRBV24-1 | ATSDFLYNEQF
many | TRBV3-1 | ASRRDGQGSYEQY
. | TRBV11-2 | ASSLIQGAYNEQF
few | TRBV7-8 | ASSLVEGGETGELF
. | TRBV20-1 | SARRRDREYGQY
. | TRBV7-8 | ASSLYAGTANYGYT
many | TRBV20-1 | SARDRAGAGYNEQF
many | TRBV27 | ASRPLT
many | TRBV4-3 | ASSLGRARDTTYEQY
many | TRBV20-1 | SATFGSYEQY
many | TRBV28 | ASSFGTDAVIANYGYT
few | TRBV12-3/TRBV12-4 | ASSFRGNPNQPQH
. | TRBV3-1 | ASSHGTRTAGELF
. | TRBV20-1 | SASLKDTEAF
many | TRBV6-5 | ASRDRDEYNEQF
few | TRBV27 | ASSSRTGAPNTGELF
few | TRBV3-1 | ASSQWAANYGYT
. | TRBV12-3/TRBV12-4 | ASSLDGPGTGSAF
few | TRBV6-2/TRBV6-3 | ASRPDRGGTYGYT